The TCR beta chain described here comes from a study of blood T cell repertoires in COVID-19. Study overall: Material from acute and convalescent COVID-19 was sourced from the United States, Italy and Spain. The analysed material was cDNA or gDNA that came from T cells, B-cell-depleted T cells, or PBMCs.

This clone was observed a single time. The CDR3 consists of 16 residues. Trimming removed 7 bases from V and 4 bases from J, with 17 bases in between. Germline loops: CDR1 MNHNY, CDR2 SVGAGI (reference sequence). Only in-frame clones appear in the TCRdb table, and some are missing; sequencing was by immunoSEQ multiplex PCR. The data contain 150,000 to 200,000 clones, 88% of them singletons. The sample was peripheral blood. The chain links TRBV6-6 to TRBJ2-6; D is perhaps TRBD2 (6 bases). This TCR came from a woman aged 25 to 45 with acute or convalescent COVID-19. In DNA form, the CDR3 reads TGTGCCAGCAAAGGAGCGGGCCGGGGCGGGGCCAACGTCCTGACTTTC. Amino acid sequence: CASKGAGRGGANVLTF.